This T cell receptor (beta chain) was observed in a study of blood T cell repertoires in COVID-19 (dated by TCRdb to about 2020). Describing the broader study: The collaborator samples originated in the United States, Italy and Spain and spanned the acute and convalescent phases of COVID-19. Deeply sampled blood TCRbeta repertoires from subjects exposed to, actively infected with, or recovered from COVID-19 were included in the dataset. Where available, HLA class I and class II types were obtained from metadata supplied by the sample provider rather than from assay-based typing. The samples were drawn from two sources: the first 160 participants of the ongoing ImmuneRACE study, and 950 to 1,500 subjects contributed by 6 global collaborators. The repertoires were released in a freely available public database meant as a resource for research on the immune response to SARS-CoV-2. Nearly every sample came with metadata listing a de-identified subject ID, COVID-19 status, age in years and sex. The prospective study material was composed of cDNA or gDNA derived from T cells, B-cell-depleted T cells, or PBMCs.

From the germline V gene, CDR1 is SGHDT and CDR2 is YYEEEE. Unmatched junction bases come to 8, with V trimmed by 4 bases and J by 0 bases. The CDR3 runs 17 amino acids, cysteine and phenylalanine included. Just the 51-base CDR3 DNA is kept, in frame starting at base 1. This clone was observed once. This receptor's antigen is unknown. No per-base quality is available; no much larger clone lies one base away. The research as a whole found: The amount of clinical and demographic metadata varied by source and participant and was provided uncurated.

Another Seattle source contributed samples from volunteer blood donors who had recovered from COVID-19. The collaborating institutions used their own protocols to collect whole blood in K2EDTA tubes. For TCRbeta analysis, collaborators shipped samples in one of three forms: frozen whole blood, isolated PBMCs, or DNA extracted from either of those sample types. The immunoSEQ Assay, a bias-controlled multiplex PCR, was used to amplify TCRbeta CDR3 regions from genomic DNA. Regarding the original processing steps: The number of nucleated cells in each sample was estimated by amplification of reference gene primers within the assay. To quantify the absolute abundance of each unique TCRbeta CDR3 rearrangement, sequence reads were collapsed and filtered. For each sample, productive Simpson clonality was calculated as the square root of Simpson's diversity index over productive rearrangements. In its TCRdb copy, this immuneACCESS table keeps in-frame sequences only and misses some clones. Where compared with another copy, unresolved V genes explain less than half of these, and the others have no known cause. V, J and clone size reflect that table, while D and trimming were determined from the DNA. The sample table shows 100,000 to 150,000 clones, and less than 90% are seen once. Roughly an eighth of the sample belongs to the ten largest clones.

The material sequenced was peripheral blood. The origin of this receptor is a woman aged 25 to 39 who had recovered from COVID-19. This sequence uses TRBV5-6 and TRBJ1-3; 9 central nucleotides agree with TRBD1. The CDR3 corresponds to CASSRLTGGPSGNTIYF. In nucleotides, the sequence is TGTGCCAGCAGCCGTCTAACAGGGGGCCCCTCTGGAAACACCATATATTTT.